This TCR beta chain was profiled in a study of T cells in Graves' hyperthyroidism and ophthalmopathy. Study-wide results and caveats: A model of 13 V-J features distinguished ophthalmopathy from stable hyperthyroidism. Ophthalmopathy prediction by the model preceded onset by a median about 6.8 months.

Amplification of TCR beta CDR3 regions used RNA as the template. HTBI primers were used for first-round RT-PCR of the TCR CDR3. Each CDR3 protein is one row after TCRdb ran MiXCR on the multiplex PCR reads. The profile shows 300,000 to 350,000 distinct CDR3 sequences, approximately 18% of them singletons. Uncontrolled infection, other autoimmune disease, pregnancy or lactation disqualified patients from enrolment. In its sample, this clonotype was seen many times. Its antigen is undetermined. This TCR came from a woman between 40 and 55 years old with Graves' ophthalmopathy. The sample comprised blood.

CDR3: CASSPPLSGTYGYTF. The CDR3 bases are TGTGCCAGCTCACCACCCTTATCAGGGACCTATGGCTACACCTTC. The chain uses TRBV18 and TRBJ1-2; the D gene is possibly TRBD1 (5 bases). The CDR3 has 15 amino acids. The germline V and J ends were trimmed by 0 bases and 4 bases, with 12 bases remaining between them. Germline V CDR1 and CDR2: KGHSH, LQKENI.